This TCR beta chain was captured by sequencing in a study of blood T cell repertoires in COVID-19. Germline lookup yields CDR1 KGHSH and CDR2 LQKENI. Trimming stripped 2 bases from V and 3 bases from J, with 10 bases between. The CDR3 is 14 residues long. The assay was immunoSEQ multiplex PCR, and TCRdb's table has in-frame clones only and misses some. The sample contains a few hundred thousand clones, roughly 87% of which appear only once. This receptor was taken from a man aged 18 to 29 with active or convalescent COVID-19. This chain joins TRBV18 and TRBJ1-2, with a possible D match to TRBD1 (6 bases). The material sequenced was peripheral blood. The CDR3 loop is CASSPYAGDYGYTF. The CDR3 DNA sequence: TGTGCCAGCTCACCATACGCAGGGGACTATGGCTACACCTTC. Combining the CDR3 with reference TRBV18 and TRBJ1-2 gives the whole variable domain NAGVMQNPRHLVRRRGQEARLRCSPMKGHSHVYWYRQLPEEGLKFMVYLQKENIIDESGMPKERFSAEFPKEGPSILRIQQVVRGDSAAYFCASSPYAGDYGYTFGSGTRLTVV.